The sample holds a few counts of the clone carrying this T cell receptor (beta chain). The data were taken from a study of T cell repertoires in cytomegalovirus infection. Across the study: Public TCR beta signatures were indicative of both CMV infection and a matching HLA type.

Per the germline V gene, CDR1 is SEHNR and CDR2 is FQNEAQ (reference sequence). The CDR3 extends over 15 amino acids. V was shortened by 4 bases and J by 8 bases, with 18 bases between the two germline ends. Via MiXCR, TCRdb re-called the reads, giving one row per CDR3 protein. The sample has about 150,000 distinct CDR3 sequences, roughly 15% seen once. This sequence joins TRBV7-9 and TRBJ2-1; D gene unclear. The sequence was obtained from a human donor in good health (CMV status not recorded). Some clones in this sample may be carry-over from other donors' samples. The material sequenced was CD8+ T cells from PBMCs. The CDR3 loop reads CASSSSPSPLDEQFF. CDR3 nucleotides: TGTGCCAGCAGCTCAAGTCCCTCCCCCTTGGATGAGCAGTTCTTC.